This paragraph reports one T cell receptor (beta chain). Its antigen is currently unknown. This record belongs to a study of OX40 agonist ivuxolimab in advanced cancers. Study-wide background: At 82.7% male, the cohort had a mean age of 60 years, ranging from roughly 20 to 80. Overall study findings and caveats: The work left the antigen specificity of expanded peripheral T cells undetermined. CD8+ T cells (on average) carried more expanded clones than CD4+ T cells.

From germline, CDR1 is SQVTM and CDR2 ANQGSEA. The CDR3 loop spans 13 amino acids. Between the trimmed V and J ends, which lost 0 bases and 4 bases, there was a span of 7 bases. The assay was immunoSEQ multiplex PCR, and TCRdb's table has in-frame clones only and misses some. This sample has about 93,000 clones; roughly 94% occur once, and the top ten carry approximately 2.9%. The sequences come from CD4+ or CD8+ T cells sorted from blood, collected in a trial of the OX40 agonist ivuxolimab. The chain employs TRBV29-1 and TRBJ2-1, with unresolved D. The sequence derives from an adult with an advanced solid tumor such as melanoma, head and neck, liver or kidney cancer. The CDR3, as DNA: TGCAGCGTTGAAGATCCAGAGTACAATGAGCAGTTCTTC. The encoded protein is CSVEDPEYNEQFF.